This TCR beta chain was obtained from a study of human T cells and chemical hapten exposure. Concerning this clonotype itself: Antigen: not known.

Trimming shortened V by 6 bases and J by 4 bases, and 11 bases separated the two germline ends. CDR3 length: 13 amino acids. The sample's time point: pre-sensitization, week 0. Treatment denoted: therapeutic diphenylcyclopropenone sensitization with weekly scalp DPC. Single cDNA molecules in the library carried unique molecular identifiers attached during preparation. Each CDR3 protein gets one entry after TCRdb re-called the RACE reads with MiXCR. Of under 100,000 distinct CDR3 sequences listed, 8.5% to 9% are singletons. Overall study findings and caveats: Versus controls, significantly more large CDR3 similarity clusters arose from expanded TCRs.

Sequenced here: whole blood, sampled in connection with sensitization to the hapten diphenylcyclopropenone (DPC). This sequence originates from a man in his forties or fifties with alopecia areata. Some clones in this sample may be carry-over from other donors' samples. The chain is built from TRBV12-3 or TRBV12-4 and TRBJ2-3, with D possibly matching TRBD1 (6 bases). This chain's CDR3 is CASRRTEADTQYF. In nucleotides, the CDR3 is TGTGCCAGCAGGAGGACAGAGGCAGATACGCAGTATTTT.